This T cell receptor beta chain was obtained from a study of identical twins. Study results and limitations: Where beta out-of-frame sequences were concerned, excess twin sharing was weaker. Out-of-frame alpha sequences common to twins exhibited an excess of low generation probability.

TCRdb independently ran MiXCR on the 5' RACE reads; one entry per CDR3 protein. The sample lists roughly 750,000 distinct CDR3 sequences; roughly 20% were seen once. In germline, CDR1 is DFQATT, CDR2 SNEGSKA (reference sequence). V lost 0 bases to trimming and J lost 0 bases, with 14 bases between them. The CDR3 consists of 17 residues. With respect to this clonotype: What it binds is unknown.

The same sample was also used in a study of T cells expressing NK-cell markers. That source notes: HCMV seropositivity marked seven of the eight sequenced donors; one was seronegative. The dominant NKG2C+ clonotypes represented roughly 1.0-7.5% of CD8+ T cells in several donors.

Sequencing was carried out using PBMCs. The rearrangement joins TRBV20-1 to TRBJ1-4, with a weak D call TRBD1 (5 bases). The sequence came from a woman aged 18-30 years in good health. CDR3 sequence (DNA): TGCAGTGCTAGAGAGAGGCCGGGACGGTCAACTAATGAAAAACTGTTTTTT. This sequence encodes CSARERPGRSTNEKLFF.